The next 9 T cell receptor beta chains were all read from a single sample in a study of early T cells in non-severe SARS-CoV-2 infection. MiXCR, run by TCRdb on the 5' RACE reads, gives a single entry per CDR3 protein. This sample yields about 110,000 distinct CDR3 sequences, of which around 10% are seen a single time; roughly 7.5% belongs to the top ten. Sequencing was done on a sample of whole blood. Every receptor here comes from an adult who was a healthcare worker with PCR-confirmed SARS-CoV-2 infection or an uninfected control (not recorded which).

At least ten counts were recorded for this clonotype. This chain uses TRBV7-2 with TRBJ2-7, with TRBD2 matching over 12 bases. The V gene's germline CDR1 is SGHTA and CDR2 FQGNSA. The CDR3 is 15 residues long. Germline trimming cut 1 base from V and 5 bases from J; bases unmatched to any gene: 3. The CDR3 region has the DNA TGTGCCAGCAGCTTAGGACTAGCGGGAGTGGACGAGCAGTACTTC. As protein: CASSLGLAGVDEQYF.

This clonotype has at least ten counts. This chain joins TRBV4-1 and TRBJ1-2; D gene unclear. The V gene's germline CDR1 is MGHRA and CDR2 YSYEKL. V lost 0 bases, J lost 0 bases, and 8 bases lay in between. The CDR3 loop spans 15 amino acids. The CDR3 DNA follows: TGCGCCAGCAGCCAAGATCCCGGAGCTAACTATGGCTACACCTTC. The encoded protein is CASSQDPGANYGYTF.

In DNA form, the CDR3 reads TGTGCCAGCAGCTACCGGGGCGGACTCGCCCAAAAGCAGTTCTTC. It is translated as CASSYRGGLAQKQFF. This chain uses TRBV5-4 with TRBJ2-1; D might be TRBD1 or TRBD2, each matching 5 bases. Trimming shortened V by 3 bases and J by 11 bases, and 21 bases separated the two germline ends. The CDR3 consists of 15 residues. The germline V gene has CDR1 SGHNT and CDR2 YYREEE (reference sequence).

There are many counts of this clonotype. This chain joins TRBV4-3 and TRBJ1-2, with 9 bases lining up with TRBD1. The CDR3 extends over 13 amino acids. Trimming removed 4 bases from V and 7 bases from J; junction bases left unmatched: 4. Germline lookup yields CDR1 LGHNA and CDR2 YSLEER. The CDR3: CASSRTGGSGYTF. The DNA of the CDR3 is TGCGCCAGCAGCCGAACAGGGGGCAGTGGCTACACCTTC.

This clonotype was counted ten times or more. The CDR3 DNA is TGTGCCTGGAGTGTGTGGGGGGCGGATGGCTACACCTTC. It yields the protein CAWSVWGADGYTF. The chain uses TRBV30 and TRBJ1-2, with D possibly being TRBD1 (6 bases). The CDR3 runs to 13 residues. Germline V gene lookup returns CDR1 GTSNPN and CDR2 SVGIG (reference sequence). The V gene lost 0 bases and the J gene lost 6 bases, with 11 bases spanning the gap. Based on the CDR3 plus reference TRBV30 and TRBJ1-2, the full variable domain is SQTIHQWPATLVQPVGSPLSLECTVEGTSNPNLYWYRQAAGRGLQLLFYSVGIGQISSEVPQNLSASRPQDRQFILSSKKLLLSDSGFYLCAWSVWGADGYTFGSGTRLTVV.

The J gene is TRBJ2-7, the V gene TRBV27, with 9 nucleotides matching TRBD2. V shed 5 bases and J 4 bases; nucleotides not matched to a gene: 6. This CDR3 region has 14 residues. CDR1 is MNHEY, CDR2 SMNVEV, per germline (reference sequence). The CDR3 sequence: CASSQISGSYEQYF. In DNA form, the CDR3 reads TGTGCCAGCAGTCAGATTAGCGGGAGTTACGAGCAGTACTTC.

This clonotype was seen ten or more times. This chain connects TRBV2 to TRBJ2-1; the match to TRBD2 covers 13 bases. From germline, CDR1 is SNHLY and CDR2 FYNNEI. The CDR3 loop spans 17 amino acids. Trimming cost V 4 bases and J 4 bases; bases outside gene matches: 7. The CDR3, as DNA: TGTGCCAGCAGTGGTGGACTAGCGGGAGTGCGGTACAATGAGCAGTTCTTC. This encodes CASSGGLAGVRYNEQFF.

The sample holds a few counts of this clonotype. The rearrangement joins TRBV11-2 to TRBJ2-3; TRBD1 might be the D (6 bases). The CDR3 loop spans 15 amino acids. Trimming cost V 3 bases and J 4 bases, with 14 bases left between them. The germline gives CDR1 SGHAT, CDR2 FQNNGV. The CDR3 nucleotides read TGTGCCAGCAGCTTCCGACAGGCCGCGGCAGATACGCAGTATTTT. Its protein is CASSFRQAAADTQYF.

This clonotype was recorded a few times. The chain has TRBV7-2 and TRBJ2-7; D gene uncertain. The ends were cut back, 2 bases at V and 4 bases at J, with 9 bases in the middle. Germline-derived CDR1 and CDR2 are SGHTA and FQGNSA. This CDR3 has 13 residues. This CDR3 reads CASSLKVGYEQYF. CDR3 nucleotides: TGTGCCAGCAGCTTAAAGGTGGGGTACGAGCAGTACTTC.